This is a list of T cell receptor beta chains from one sample in a study of T cells in Graves' hyperthyroidism and ophthalmopathy. One entry per CDR3 protein, called by TCRdb with MiXCR from the multiplex PCR reads. This table holds around 690,000 distinct CDR3 sequences, 20% found once. Sequencing was performed on blood. The receptors stem from a man younger than 45 with Graves' ophthalmopathy. Each CDR3 is given with its conserved first and last residue. Fields, in order: V gene, J gene, D gene, clone size, CDR3 DNA, CDR3 protein. A D gene is named only where the DNA matches it firmly. Size is omitted from some rows. Given values are once, few, many or a class for expanded clones.

v_gene: TRBV6-2/TRBV6-3
j_gene: TRBJ2-1
d_gene: -
abundance: -
CDR3nt: TGTGCCAGCAGTAACGCGGGGGCAGTAAATGAGCAGTTCTTC
CDR3aa: CASSNAGAVNEQFF

v_gene: TRBV20-1
j_gene: TRBJ2-5
d_gene: -
abundance: few
CDR3nt: TGCAGTGCTAGCGGGAGTTTTTTCCGGTACTTC
CDR3aa: CSASGSFFRYF

v_gene: TRBV7-9
j_gene: TRBJ1-2
d_gene: -
abundance: -
CDR3nt: TGTGCCAGCAGTTCATCGCGGGACTATGGCTACACCTTC
CDR3aa: CASSSSRDYGYTF

v_gene: TRBV20-1
j_gene: TRBJ2-7
d_gene: -
abundance: -
CDR3nt: TGCAGTGCTAGACCGGGTAAGGCGGCACTCTACGAGCAGTACTTC
CDR3aa: CSARPGKAALYEQYF

v_gene: TRBV7-9
j_gene: TRBJ2-7
d_gene: TRBD1
abundance: few
CDR3nt: TGTGCCGTCCAGGGACAGGGGCCCTACGAGCAGTACTTC
CDR3aa: CAVQGQGPYEQYF

v_gene: TRBV6-1
j_gene: TRBJ2-5
d_gene: TRBD2
abundance: few
CDR3nt: TGTGCCAGCAGTGAGGGACTAGCGGGAAATCGAGTAGAGACCCAGTACTTC
CDR3aa: CASSEGLAGNRVETQYF

v_gene: TRBV3-1
j_gene: TRBJ1-1
d_gene: -
abundance: many
CDR3nt: TGTGCCAGCAGCCAATCGACAGCTCTGAACACTGAAGCTTTCTTT
CDR3aa: CASSQSTALNTEAFF

v_gene: TRBV3-1
j_gene: TRBJ2-1
d_gene: -
abundance: many
CDR3nt: TGTGCCAGCAGCCAAGCCGGCTATGGGGGGGCGCGGGAGCAGTTCTTC
CDR3aa: CASSQAGYGGAREQFF

v_gene: TRBV11-2
j_gene: TRBJ2-1
d_gene: -
abundance: many
CDR3nt: TGTGCCAGCAGCTTAGGTCCTAGGGGGGACAATGAGCAGTTCTTC
CDR3aa: CASSLGPRGDNEQFF

v_gene: TRBV28
j_gene: TRBJ2-2
d_gene: -
abundance: many
CDR3nt: TGTGCCAGCAGCTCTCCCCCCGGGGAGCTGTTTTTT
CDR3aa: CASSSPPGELFF

v_gene: TRBV6-1
j_gene: TRBJ2-3
d_gene: TRBD2
abundance: -
CDR3nt: TGTGCCAGCAGTGGCTCGCGGGAGTCCACAGATACGCAGTATTTT
CDR3aa: CASSGSRESTDTQYF

v_gene: TRBV18
j_gene: TRBJ2-1
d_gene: -
abundance: many
CDR3nt: TGTGCCAGCTCACCACAGGGTCGGAATGAGCAGTTCTTC
CDR3aa: CASSPQGRNEQFF

v_gene: TRBV5-6
j_gene: TRBJ2-3
d_gene: -
abundance: -
CDR3nt: TGTGCCAGCGGACAGACAGGTCTCTCCAATACGCAGTATTTT
CDR3aa: CASGQTGLSNTQYF

v_gene: TRBV5-1
j_gene: TRBJ1-1
d_gene: -
abundance: -
CDR3nt: TGCGCCAGCAGCTTGGTCCGGGGGCAGAGCGATGAAGCTTTCTTT
CDR3aa: CASSLVRGQSDEAFF

v_gene: TRBV20-1
j_gene: TRBJ1-2
d_gene: -
abundance: -
CDR3nt: TGCAGTGTGGATGTAATGGGGGCGCATCCTCCTGGCTACACCTTC
CDR3aa: CSVDVMGAHPPGYTF

v_gene: TRBV7-3
j_gene: TRBJ2-1
d_gene: TRBD1
abundance: few
CDR3nt: TGTGCCAGCAGCCAAGGACAGGGCCACAATGAGCAGTTCTTC
CDR3aa: CASSQGQGHNEQFF

v_gene: TRBV27
j_gene: TRBJ2-7
d_gene: -
abundance: -
CDR3nt: TGTGCCAGCGGTTCACAGGTTTCCGAGCAGTACTTC
CDR3aa: CASGSQVSEQYF

v_gene: TRBV20-1
j_gene: TRBJ1-1
d_gene: -
abundance: many
CDR3nt: TGCAGTGCTAACCCGGGGACGGTGAACACTGAAGCTTTCTTT
CDR3aa: CSANPGTVNTEAFF

v_gene: TRBV5-1
j_gene: TRBJ2-7
d_gene: TRBD1
abundance: many
CDR3nt: TGCGCCAGCAGCCGGGACAGGGGCTTCGAGCAGTACTTC
CDR3aa: CASSRDRGFEQYF

v_gene: TRBV5-1
j_gene: TRBJ2-7
d_gene: TRBD1
abundance: many
CDR3nt: TGCGCCAGCAGCCCCGGGACAGGGCTCTACGAGCAGTACTTC
CDR3aa: CASSPGTGLYEQYF

v_gene: TRBV27
j_gene: TRBJ2-3
d_gene: TRBD1
abundance: many
CDR3nt: TGTGCCAGCAGCGAACCAAGGGACAGGCCTAGCACAGATACGCAGTATTTT
CDR3aa: CASSEPRDRPSTDTQYF

v_gene: TRBV5-1
j_gene: TRBJ2-7
d_gene: TRBD1
abundance: many
CDR3nt: TGCGCCAGCAGCCAGGACAGGGCCGACGAGCAGTACTTC
CDR3aa: CASSQDRADEQYF

v_gene: TRBV5-5
j_gene: TRBJ2-1
d_gene: -
abundance: few
CDR3nt: TGTGCCAGCAGCTTTGGGGGTCGGAATGAGCAGTTCTTC
CDR3aa: CASSFGGRNEQFF

v_gene: TRBV11-2
j_gene: TRBJ1-4
d_gene: -
abundance: many
CDR3nt: TGTGCCAGCAGCTTTCGGAGGGAATCGACTAATGAAAAACTGTTTTTT
CDR3aa: CASSFRRESTNEKLFF

v_gene: TRBV4-1
j_gene: TRBJ2-1
d_gene: TRBD2
abundance: -
CDR3nt: TGCGCCAGCAGCCAAGAAACGGGACTAGCCTACAATGAGCAGTTCTTC
CDR3aa: CASSQETGLAYNEQFF

v_gene: TRBV6-1
j_gene: TRBJ2-7
d_gene: -
abundance: many
CDR3nt: TGTGCCAGCACTACAGGGACTCTCAGGTCCGAGCAGTACTTC
CDR3aa: CASTTGTLRSEQYF

v_gene: TRBV2
j_gene: TRBJ2-5
d_gene: -
abundance: many
CDR3nt: TGTGCCAGCAGTGAGGGGACCCAAGCGGGGACCCAGTACTTC
CDR3aa: CASSEGTQAGTQYF

v_gene: TRBV7-2
j_gene: TRBJ2-7
d_gene: -
abundance: many
CDR3nt: TGTGCCAGCAGCGAAGGGGGCGGGAGAAGCTACGAGCAGTACTTC
CDR3aa: CASSEGGGRSYEQYF

v_gene: TRBV11-2
j_gene: TRBJ2-1
d_gene: -
abundance: -
CDR3nt: TGTGCCAGCAGCTCTGGACCGTTCAGCCGGTTCTTC
CDR3aa: CASSSGPFSRFF

v_gene: TRBV7-9
j_gene: TRBJ2-1
d_gene: -
abundance: -
CDR3nt: TGTGCCAGCAGCTTAGCAGGTGGTCAGACTAGGGTTGAGCAGTTCTTC
CDR3aa: CASSLAGGQTRVEQFF

v_gene: TRBV6-1
j_gene: TRBJ2-2
d_gene: TRBD2
abundance: many
CDR3nt: TGTGCCAGCAGGAGGTTAGGTAGCGGGAGTTTAACCGGGGAGCTGTTTTTT
CDR3aa: CASRRLGSGSLTGELFF

v_gene: TRBV27
j_gene: TRBJ2-1
d_gene: TRBD2
abundance: many
CDR3nt: TGTGCCAGCAGAAGGGAGGGGACCTACAATGAGCAGTTCTTC
CDR3aa: CASRREGTYNEQFF

v_gene: TRBV5-6
j_gene: TRBJ1-2
d_gene: -
abundance: many
CDR3nt: TGTGCCAGCAGCTTCCGGGGGAGAGGCTTCTATGGCTACACCTTC
CDR3aa: CASSFRGRGFYGYTF

v_gene: TRBV7-3
j_gene: TRBJ2-3
d_gene: -
abundance: -
CDR3nt: TGTGCCAGCAGCTTATCCACAATAGATACGCAGTATTTT
CDR3aa: CASSLSTIDTQYF

v_gene: TRBV11-2
j_gene: TRBJ1-2
d_gene: TRBD1
abundance: many
CDR3nt: TGTGCCAGCAGCTTGACAGGGGGCAGGGGTAACTATGGCTACACCTTC
CDR3aa: CASSLTGGRGNYGYTF